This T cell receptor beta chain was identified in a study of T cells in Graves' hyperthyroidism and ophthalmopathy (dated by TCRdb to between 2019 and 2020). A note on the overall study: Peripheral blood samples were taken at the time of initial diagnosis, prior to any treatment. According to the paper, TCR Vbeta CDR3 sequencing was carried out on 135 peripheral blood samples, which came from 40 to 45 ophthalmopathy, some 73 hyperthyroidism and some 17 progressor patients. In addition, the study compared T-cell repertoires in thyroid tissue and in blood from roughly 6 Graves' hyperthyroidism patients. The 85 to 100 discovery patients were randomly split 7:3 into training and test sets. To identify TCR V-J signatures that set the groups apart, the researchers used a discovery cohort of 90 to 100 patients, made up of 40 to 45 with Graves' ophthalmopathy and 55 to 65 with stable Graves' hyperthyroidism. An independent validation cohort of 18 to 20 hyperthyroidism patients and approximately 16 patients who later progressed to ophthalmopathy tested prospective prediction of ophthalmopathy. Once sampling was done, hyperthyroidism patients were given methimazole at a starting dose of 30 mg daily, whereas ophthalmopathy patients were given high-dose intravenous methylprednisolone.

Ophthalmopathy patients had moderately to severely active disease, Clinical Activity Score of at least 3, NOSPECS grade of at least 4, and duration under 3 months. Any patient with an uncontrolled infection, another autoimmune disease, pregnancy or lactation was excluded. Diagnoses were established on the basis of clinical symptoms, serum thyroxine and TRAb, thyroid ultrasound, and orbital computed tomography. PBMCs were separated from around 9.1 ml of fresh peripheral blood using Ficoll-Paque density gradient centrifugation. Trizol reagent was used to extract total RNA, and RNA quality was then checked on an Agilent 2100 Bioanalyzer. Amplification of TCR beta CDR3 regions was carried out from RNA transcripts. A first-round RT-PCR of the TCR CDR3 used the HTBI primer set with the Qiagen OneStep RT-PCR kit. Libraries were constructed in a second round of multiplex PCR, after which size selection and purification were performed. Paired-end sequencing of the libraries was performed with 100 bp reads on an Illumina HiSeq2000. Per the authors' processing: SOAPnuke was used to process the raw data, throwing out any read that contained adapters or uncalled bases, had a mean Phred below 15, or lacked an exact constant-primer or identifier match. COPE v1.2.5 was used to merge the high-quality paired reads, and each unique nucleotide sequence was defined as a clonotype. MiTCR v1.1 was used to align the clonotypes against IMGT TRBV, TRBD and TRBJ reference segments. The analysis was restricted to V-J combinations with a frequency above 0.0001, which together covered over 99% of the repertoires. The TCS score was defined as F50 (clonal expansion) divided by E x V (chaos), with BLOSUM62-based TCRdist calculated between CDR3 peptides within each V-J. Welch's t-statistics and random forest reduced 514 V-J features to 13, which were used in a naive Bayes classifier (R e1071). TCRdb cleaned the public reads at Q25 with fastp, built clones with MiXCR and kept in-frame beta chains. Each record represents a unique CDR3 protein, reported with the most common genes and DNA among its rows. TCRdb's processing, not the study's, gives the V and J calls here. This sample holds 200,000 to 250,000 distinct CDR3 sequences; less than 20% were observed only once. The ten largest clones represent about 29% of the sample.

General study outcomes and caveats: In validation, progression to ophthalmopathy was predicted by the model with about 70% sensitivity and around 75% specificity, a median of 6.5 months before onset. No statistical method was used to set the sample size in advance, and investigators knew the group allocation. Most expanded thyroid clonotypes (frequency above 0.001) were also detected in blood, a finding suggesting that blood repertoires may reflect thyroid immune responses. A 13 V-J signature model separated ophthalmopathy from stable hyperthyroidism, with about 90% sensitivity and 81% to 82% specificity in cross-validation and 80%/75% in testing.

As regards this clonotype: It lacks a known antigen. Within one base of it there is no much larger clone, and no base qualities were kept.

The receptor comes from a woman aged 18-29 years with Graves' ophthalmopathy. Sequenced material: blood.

The CDR3 has the sequence CASSFRGQAGGFTDTQYF. The nucleotide sequence is TGTGCCAGCAGCTTTAGAGGCCAAGCGGGGGGCTTCACAGATACGCAGTATTTT. The rearrangement joined TRBV11-3 to TRBJ2-3; the central 9 bases match TRBD2. The germline V gene specifies SGHNT as CDR1 and YENEEA as CDR2. The CDR3 has 18 amino acids, counting the end cysteine and phenylalanine. The only DNA kept is the CDR3, 54 bases in frame from the first base. Unmatched junction bases come to 12, with V trimmed by 3 bases and J by 2 bases.